This is a list of T cell receptor beta chains from one sample in a study of T cell responses to AZD1222 COVID-19 vaccine. Only in-frame clones appear in the TCRdb table, and some are missing; sequencing was by immunoSEQ multiplex PCR. The sample consists of roughly 92,000 clones, around 90% of them appearing once. The source material was peripheral blood, sampled 28 days after the second AZD1222 dose. The receptors stem from an adult who received the AZD1222 COVID-19 vaccine. The CDR3 runs from the conserved cysteine through the conserved F or W. A D gene is named only where the DNA matches it firmly. Clone size appears in some rows only: once, few, many, or a class for an expanded clone.

j_call,clone_size,v_call,d_call,cdr3_nt,cdr3_aa
TRBJ1-4,.,TRBV5-1,TRBD1,TGCGCCAGCAGCTCCCGGGACAGGGAGGGTGATGAAAAACTGTTTTTT,CASSSRDREGDEKLFF
TRBJ2-3,.,TRBV6-5,.,TGTGCCAGCAGTTATGGGACCCTAGGGGATACGCAGTATTTT,CASSYGTLGDTQYF
TRBJ2-2,.,TRBV4-1,TRBD2,TGCGCCAGCAGCCAACAGACTAGCGGGGGTGCCGGGGAGCTGTTTTTT,CASSQQTSGGAGELFF
TRBJ1-6,.,TRBV9,.,TGTGCCAGCAGTGCCGGGGGTGGGTCCCTCCACTTT,CASSAGGGSLHF
TRBJ1-2,.,TRBV5-6,.,TGTGCCAGCAGCTTGCGTTGGTCAGGGTCTAACTATGGCTACACCTTC,CASSLRWSGSNYGYTF
TRBJ1-2,.,TRBV20-1,.,TGCAGTGCTAGAGAAAGGACAACGTACACCTTC,CSARERTTYTF
TRBJ1-2,.,TRBV19,.,TGTGCCAGTAGGCCAGCCTACAAGTATGGCTACACCTTC,CASRPAYKYGYTF
TRBJ2-1,.,TRBV19,TRBD2,TGTGCCAGTGGGACTAGCGGGGCCTCCTACAATGAGCAGTTCTTC,CASGTSGASYNEQFF
TRBJ2-7,.,TRBV6-2/TRBV6-3,.,TGTGCCAGCAGTTACTCCCCGGGGCGAATCTACGAGCAGTACTTC,CASSYSPGRIYEQYF
TRBJ2-5,once,TRBV2,.,TGTGCCAGCCCCCCTTCAGGGCAGGCCGAAGAGACCCAGTACTTC,CASPPSGQAEETQYF
TRBJ1-4,.,TRBV7-9,.,TGTGCCAGCAGCCCTTCGGGGGGAAAACTGTTTTTT,CASSPSGGKLFF
TRBJ2-1,.,TRBV3-1/TRBV3-2,TRBD2,TGTGCCAGCAGAGCCGGACTAGCCTCCTACAATGAGCAGTTCTTC,CASRAGLASYNEQFF
TRBJ1-6,few,TRBV4-1,.,TGCGCCAGCAGCCAAGCCGGATTTTATAATTCACCCCTCCACTTT,CASSQAGFYNSPLHF
TRBJ1-2,.,TRBV6-5,TRBD1,TGTGCCAGCAGTTACCCGCAGGGGGCGCATGACTATGGCTACACCTTC,CASSYPQGAHDYGYTF
TRBJ1-4,.,TRBV11-2,.,TGTGCCAGCAGCGCCCAGGACAGAGAAAAACTGTTTTTT,CASSAQDREKLFF
TRBJ2-1,few,TRBV11-1,TRBD2,TGTGCCAGCAGTTTTAACGGGGGGTTCTACAATGAGCAGTTCTTC,CASSFNGGFYNEQFF
TRBJ1-1,.,TRBV5-4,TRBD1,TGTGCCAGCAGCTTGGGCACAGGGGGTACTGAAGCTTTCTTT,CASSLGTGGTEAFF
TRBJ2-2,.,TRBV7-8,.,TGTGCCAGCAGCTATCAGCGGGCCGGGAGCACCGGGGAGCTGTTTTTT,CASSYQRAGSTGELFF
TRBJ1-2,.,TRBV30,.,TGTGCCTGGAGTTTGGGGGCAATCTATGGCTACACCTTC,CAWSLGAIYGYTF
TRBJ2-1,.,TRBV11-2,TRBD1,TGTGCCAGCAGCCTCCGACAGGGCTTCGTGTTCTTC,CASSLRQGFVFF
TRBJ1-1,few,TRBV10-3,.,TGTGCCATCAAGGACGGCCCAGATGTTGAAGCTTTCTTT,CAIKDGPDVEAFF
TRBJ1-4,.,TRBV7-9,.,TGTGCCAGCAGCTCGGGGAGGGGGACCCCAAGGCACCATGAAAAACTGTTTTTT,CASSSGRGTPRHHEKLFF
TRBJ2-1,.,TRBV14,TRBD2,TGTGCCAGCAGCCAAGGGGTAGCGGGGGGCCGGAGCTCCTACAATGAGCAGTTCTTC,CASSQGVAGGRSSYNEQFF
TRBJ1-1,.,TRBV7-8,TRBD1,TGTGCCAGCAGCTCAAACAGGGGGTCTGAAGCTTTCTTT,CASSSNRGSEAFF
TRBJ1-2,once,TRBV5-1,.,TGCGCCAGCAGCTTGGTACAGGCGACTGGCTACACCTTC,CASSLVQATGYTF
TRBJ1-1,.,TRBV9,.,TGTGCCAGCAGCCCTTCAGAGGCGCGGAACACTGAAGCTTTCTTT,CASSPSEARNTEAFF
TRBJ2-7,.,TRBV11-2,TRBD2,TGTGCCAGCAGCTGGCAATCTAGCGGAACCTACGAGCAGTACTTC,CASSWQSSGTYEQYF
TRBJ1-5,.,TRBV15,.,TGTGCCACCAGCAGAGGTCAGGATCAGCCCCAGCATTTT,CATSRGQDQPQHF
TRBJ1-6,.,TRBV18,.,TGTGCCAGCTCAAACCGGGACTTGGGTTCACCCCTCCACTTT,CASSNRDLGSPLHF
TRBJ1-1,.,TRBV6-1,.,TGTGCCAGCAGTGACCGTGGGTACACTGAAGCTTTCTTT,CASSDRGYTEAFF
TRBJ2-7,.,TRBV19,.,TGTGCCAGTAGGGGGGGGCACAAAACATCCTACGAGCAGTACTTC,CASRGGHKTSYEQYF
TRBJ1-5,.,TRBV5-1,.,TGCGCCAGCAGCTTGCAGGTTTCAGGGGATAGCAATCAGCCCCAGCATTTT,CASSLQVSGDSNQPQHF
TRBJ1-2,.,TRBV6-2/TRBV6-3,.,TGTGCCAGCAGTTACTCGAAGGTTTCCTATGGCTACACCTTC,CASSYSKVSYGYTF
TRBJ1-6,.,TRBV11-2,.,TGTGCCAGCAGCTTAGGGGCGAGCTCCTATAATTCACCCCTCCACTTT,CASSLGASSYNSPLHF
TRBJ2-2,.,TRBV27,.,TGTGCCAGCAGTTTAGAAGGGGGGCGCGTCGGGGAGCTGTTTTTT,CASSLEGGRVGELFF
TRBJ1-6,.,TRBV19,.,TGTGCCAGTAGTATTCAGGGGACCAATTCACCCCTCCACTTT,CASSIQGTNSPLHF
TRBJ2-7,few,TRBV7-2,TRBD1,TGTGCCAGCAGGTATGGGACAGACTCCTACGAGCAGTACTTC,CASRYGTDSYEQYF
TRBJ2-7,.,TRBV19,TRBD1,TGTGCCAGTAGTACCGGACAGGGGTATCCCTACGAGCAGTACTTC,CASSTGQGYPYEQYF
TRBJ2-1,once,TRBV6-5,.,TGTGCCAGCAGTAAATCCGTGGCCGGGGCGGATGAGCAGTTCTTC,CASSKSVAGADEQFF
TRBJ1-1,.,TRBV6-5,.,TGTGCCAGCCGAAAGGCCTATTCCACTGAAGCTTTCTTT,CASRKAYSTEAFF
TRBJ1-2,few,TRBV6-5,TRBD1,TGTGCCAGCAGTTACTCGGGACAGGGGTTCTATGGCTACACCTTC,CASSYSGQGFYGYTF
TRBJ1-2,.,TRBV5-4,.,TGTGCCAGCAGCTCGGACAGCCGAGGGGGCTACACCTTC,CASSSDSRGGYTF
TRBJ1-5,.,TRBV7-2,.,TGTGCCAGCAGCTTAGGAGGGGGGTGGGGCAATCAGCCCCAGCATTTT,CASSLGGGWGNQPQHF
TRBJ1-2,few,TRBV7-9,.,TGTGCCAGCAGCCTAACTACAGGGACAATGGGGTACACCTTC,CASSLTTGTMGYTF
TRBJ1-6,few,TRBV19,.,TGTGCCAGTAGTCTAGACTGGGATTCACCCCTCCACTTT,CASSLDWDSPLHF
TRBJ2-6,few,TRBV5-1,.,TGCGCCAGCAGCTTGGGACAAGGCTCTGGGGCCAACGTCCTGACTTTC,CASSLGQGSGANVLTF
TRBJ1-1,.,TRBV2,TRBD1,TGTGCCAGCATCCTACAGGGGGCGCGAACTGAAGCTTTCTTT,CASILQGARTEAFF
TRBJ2-2,.,TRBV15,TRBD2,TGTGCCACCAGCAGAGGAGCGGGGGTTGCGAACACCGGGGAGCTGTTTTTT,CATSRGAGVANTGELFF
TRBJ2-2,.,TRBV4-2,TRBD1,TGTGCCAGCAGCCGTAAGCCAGGGGGTCGGAACACCGGGGAGCTGTTTTTT,CASSRKPGGRNTGELFF
TRBJ2-3,.,TRBV2,TRBD2,TGTGCCAGCAGCGTCCTTGGGCGGGGGAGCACAGATACGCAGTATTTT,CASSVLGRGSTDTQYF
TRBJ1-3,.,TRBV5-1,TRBD1,TGCGCCAGCAGCTCCTCGGACAGGGGTAGTGGAAACACCATATATTTT,CASSSSDRGSGNTIYF
TRBJ2-3,.,TRBV9,TRBD2,TGTGCCAGCAGCCCCGGGGGGGCAGCAACGCAGTATTTT,CASSPGGAATQYF
TRBJ2-4,.,TRBV10-2,TRBD2,TGCGCCAGCAGCCCCTGGCGGGGGTCGGGAAACATTCAGTACTTC,CASSPWRGSGNIQYF
TRBJ1-5,.,TRBV21-1,.,TGTGCCAGCGCGGGCCGCAATCAGCCCCAGCATTTT,CASAGRNQPQHF
TRBJ1-2,.,TRBV19,.,TGTGCCAGTAGCCTCGGGGGGGCCACGTATGGCTACACCTTC,CASSLGGATYGYTF
TRBJ2-3,.,TRBV4-1,.,TGCGCCAGCAGCCAAGGGGTCGTCAGCACAGATACGCAGTATTTT,CASSQGVVSTDTQYF
TRBJ2-1,.,TRBV5-6,TRBD2,TGTGCCAGCAGCTTTATTGCGGGGGGGCGCAATGAGCAGTTCTTC,CASSFIAGGRNEQFF